Below, 23 T cell receptor beta chains from the same sample are listed, as sequenced in a study of T cells in tuberculosis. Here immunoSEQ multiplex PCR was the method, and the copy in TCRdb shows in-frame clones only, minus some. The sample records 25,000 to 35,000 clones, about 90% being singletons. Time point described: new active TB diagnosis, blood taken before or within 7 days of starting treatment. Sequenced material: PBMCs, taken at tuberculosis diagnosis. All receptors come from an adult with tuberculosis.

This chain connects TRBV6-5 to TRBJ2-2; D unclear. Trimming stripped 5 bases from V and 2 bases from J, with 6 bases between. Germline values: CDR1 MNHEY, CDR2 SVGAGI. The CDR3 consists of 13 residues. The CDR3 spells CASSRANTGELFF. In nucleotides, the CDR3 is TGTGCCAGCAGTCGAGCTAACACCGGGGAGCTGTTTTTT.

The chain uses TRBV29-1 and TRBJ1-2, with D uncertain. Germline CDR1 is SQVTM and CDR2 is ANQGSEA. This CDR3 comprises 11 residues. The CDR3 loop is CTVSEGYGYTF. In DNA form, the CDR3 reads TGCACCGTGTCTGAGGGCTATGGCTACACCTTC.

The chain uses TRBV10-3 and TRBJ1-6; maybe TRBD1 (6 bases). This CDR3 comprises 13 residues. Deletions cut 10 bases from V and 5 bases from J, with 12 bases between. From germline, CDR1 is ENHRY and CDR2 SYGVKD. In DNA form, the CDR3 reads TGTGCCACCGGACAGCCTCATAATTCACCCCTCCACTTT. Its translation is CATGQPHNSPLHF.

The V and J genes are TRBV6-4 and TRBJ2-3; 9 bases align to TRBD2. This CDR3 is 14 amino acids long. V lost 4 bases and J lost 2; bases outside the gene matches: 1. The germline CDR1 and CDR2 sequences are MRHNA and SNTAGT. In nucleotides, the CDR3 is TGTGCCAGCAGTGGCGGGGGGGCCACAGATACGCAGTATTTT. It specifies CASSGGGATDTQYF.

This chain connects TRBV7-6 to TRBJ2-3, with D perhaps matching TRBD2 (5 bases). Germline V gives CDR1 SGHVS, CDR2 FNYEAQ. Trimming removed 5 bases at V and 11 bases at J, with 11 bases between. This CDR3 has 11 amino acids. CDR3 sequence: CASSPGNKQYF. The CDR3 DNA sequence: TGTGCCAGCAGCCCCGGGAATAAGCAGTATTTT.

The V gene is TRBV30, the J gene TRBJ1-1; D call uncertain. Germline CDR1 is GTSNPN and CDR2 is SVGIG (reference sequence). V lost 7 bases to trimming and J lost 10 bases, with 10 bases between them. The CDR3 length is 9 residues. This CDR3 reads CAYGSGAFF. CDR3 DNA: TGTGCCTATGGTAGTGGAGCTTTCTTT.

This clone was counted only a few times. The chain recombines TRBV5-4 with TRBJ2-1, with D perhaps matching TRBD2 (6 bases). This CDR3 has 14 residues. V was trimmed by 0 bases and J by 8 bases, leaving 12 bases between them. Germline CDR1 reads SGHNT; CDR2 reads YYREEE (reference sequence). The CDR3 spells CASSLAGSGYEQFF. The CDR3 coding sequence is TGTGCCAGCAGCTTGGCGGGAAGCGGGTATGAGCAGTTCTTC.

V gene TRBV7-2 combines with J gene TRBJ2-1, with TRBD1 identical over 7 bases. CDR1 SGHTA and CDR2 FQGNSA come from the germline V gene. After removal of 2 bases from V and 5 bases from J, the junction contained 6 bases not matched to a gene. The CDR3 is 15 residues long. The CDR3 DNA reads as TGTGCCAGCAGCTTAATTGTTGGGACAGACAATGAGCAGTTCTTC. Its translation is CASSLIVGTDNEQFF.

This chain uses TRBV23-1 with TRBJ2-7; 8 nucleotides match TRBD1. TRBV23-1 is placed among ORFs of uncertain function. This CDR3 is built from 17 residues. Trimming at V came to 3 bases and at J to 1 base, leaving 11 bases not matched to a gene. DNA for the CDR3: TGCGCCAGCAGTCACCCCACGACAGGGGAGGCTTCCTACGAGCAGTACTTC. Translating gives CASSHPTTGEASYEQYF.

The chain joins TRBV25-1 to TRBJ1-1, with D possibly being TRBD1 (5 bases). The V gene lost 6 bases and the J gene lost 1 base, with 9 bases spanning the gap. Germline CDR1 is MGHDK and CDR2 is SYGVNS. The CDR3 runs 13 residues. For the CDR3, the DNA is TGTGCCAGCAGGATAGGGGCGAACACTGAAGCTTTCTTT. It specifies CASRIGANTEAFF.

The rearrangement joins TRBV10-3 to TRBJ2-2, with TRBD2 matching 8 bases. The V gene end was trimmed by 7 bases and the J gene end by 6 bases; junction bases not matched to a gene: 7. The germline V gene has CDR1 ENHRY and CDR2 SYGVKD. The CDR3 is made up of 14 amino acids. CDR3 in amino acids: CAIKVREDAGELFF. The DNA of the CDR3 is TGTGCCATCAAAGTGCGGGAGGACGCCGGGGAGCTGTTTTTT.

The V and J genes are TRBV4-3 and TRBJ1-1; D ambiguous. The germline gives CDR1 LGHNA, CDR2 YSLEER. The V gene lost 2 bases and the J gene lost 4 bases, with 11 bases spanning the gap. The CDR3 totals 14 residues. CDR3 DNA: TGCGCCAGCAGCCAACCCGGGTTCGGCACTGAAGCTTTCTTT. Encoded protein: CASSQPGFGTEAFF.

The V call is TRBV7-9, the J call TRBJ1-5; TRBD1 is a possible D gene (6 bases). The CDR3 covers 16 residues. CDR1 and CDR2 from the germline V gene are SEHNR and FQNEAQ (reference sequence). V lost 4 bases to trimming and J lost 9 bases, with 22 bases between them. The CDR3 loop is CASSSAAGDLITPQHF. Here the CDR3 DNA reads TGTGCCAGCAGCTCGGCAGCAGGGGACCTCATCACGCCCCAGCATTTT.

The rearrangement links TRBV6-5 to TRBJ1-2; 7 nucleotides match TRBD1. J lost 4 bases, V lost 6 bases, and 5 bases had no gene match. Germline lookup yields CDR1 MNHEY and CDR2 SVGAGI. The CDR3 has 13 amino acids. Here the CDR3 DNA reads TGTGCCAGCAGCTCAGGGGGGAGCTATGGCTACACCTTC. It yields the protein CASSSGGSYGYTF.

The genes are TRBV7-6 and TRBJ2-3; maybe TRBD1 (7 bases). The length of the CDR3 is 15 residues. The V gene lost 5 bases and the J gene lost 7 bases, with 19 bases spanning the gap. Germline CDR1 and CDR2: SGHVS and FNYEAQ. The CDR3: CASSPPGGLGYTQYF. Here the CDR3 DNA reads TGTGCCAGCAGCCCCCCAGGGGGGCTGGGGTATACGCAGTATTTT.

V and J are TRBV6-5 and TRBJ2-3; possible D gene TRBD2, 6 bases. Germline V lookup: CDR1 MNHEY, CDR2 SVGAGI. This CDR3 has 14 amino acids. The V and J ends lost 5 bases and 3 bases respectively, with 12 bases between them. The CDR3 bases are TGTGCCAGCAGTCTATTGGAGGGAACAGATACGCAGTATTTT. This encodes CASSLLEGTDTQYF.

The chain is built from TRBV11-2 and TRBJ2-7; 8 bases fit TRBD2. Germline CDR1 and CDR2: SGHAT and FQNNGV. The CDR3 runs to 16 residues. Trimming took 5 bases from V and 2 from J; bases not matched to a gene: 11. As DNA, the CDR3 is TGTGCCAGCAGCCCCGGAGACTTCGGGAGGGCCTACGAGCAGTACTTC. Its protein is CASSPGDFGRAYEQYF.

The chain couples TRBV7-3 to TRBJ2-1; 10 bases match TRBD2. The CDR3 has 16 residues. Germline CDR1 SGHTA, CDR2 FQGTGA. Unmatched junction bases numbered 8, after V lost 5 bases and J lost 4 bases. The CDR3 spells CASSPLAGETYNEQFF. In DNA, the CDR3 is TGTGCCAGCAGCCCCCTAGCGGGAGAGACTTACAATGAGCAGTTCTTC.

CDR3 in amino acids: CASSRGRGYNSPLHF. CDR3 sequence (DNA): TGTGCCAGCAGCCGCGGTCGGGGGTATAATTCACCCCTCCACTTT. This rearrangement joins TRBV9 to TRBJ1-6, with D possibly matching TRBD1 (5 bases). Germline lookup yields CDR1 SGDLS and CDR2 YYNGEE. V was trimmed by 4 bases and J by 4 bases, leaving 12 bases between them. The CDR3 covers 15 residues.

V and J are TRBV18 and TRBJ1-3; D might be TRBD1 (5 bases). This CDR3 has 13 residues. Between the trimmed V and J ends, which lost 6 bases and 7 bases, there was a span of 13 bases. Germline V gene sequence: CDR1 KGHSH, CDR2 LQKENI. Here the CDR3 DNA reads TGTGCCAGCTCGACCGAGGCAGGGAACACCATATATTTT. Amino acid sequence: CASSTEAGNTIYF.

The J gene is TRBJ1-3, the V gene TRBV28; TRBD1 aligns across 7 bases. V was clipped by 2 bases and J by 7 bases; unmatched bases: 11. The CDR3 is 16 residues long. Per germline, CDR1 MDHEN and CDR2 SYDVKM. The CDR3 region has the DNA TGTGCCAGCAGTTTAAGCCGAACAGGGGAAGGGAACACCATATATTTT. It specifies CASSLSRTGEGNTIYF.

This clone was seen once. The rearrangement joins TRBV10-2 to TRBJ2-3; TRBD2 matches 8 bases. The CDR3 is 17 amino acids. Germline V lookup: CDR1 WSHSY, CDR2 SAAADI. Losses at the gene ends were 2 bases for V and 6 bases for J; bases not matched to a gene: 13. DNA of the CDR3: TGCGCCAGCAGTGAGAATTCCTTTGCGGGGGGAATGGATACGCAGTATTTT. Amino acids: CASSENSFAGGMDTQYF.

This rearrangement joins TRBV27 to TRBJ1-3; 8 bases are shared with TRBD1. The length of the CDR3 is 15 residues. V gave up 3 bases and J gave up 2 bases; unmatched junction bases: 3. Germline V gene sequence: CDR1 MNHEY, CDR2 SMNVEV (reference sequence). The CDR3 sequence is CASSFRGRTGNTIYF. The CDR3 region has the DNA TGTGCCAGCAGTTTCAGGGGGCGAACTGGAAACACCATATATTTT.